These 5 T cell receptor beta chains share one sample of origin, sequenced in a study of T cells in tuberculosis. Generated by immunoSEQ multiplex PCR, the TCRdb table keeps only in-frame clones and is missing some. The table records about 43,000 clones, roughly 94% of them present only once. The source material was PBMCs. These receptors were taken from a donor aged 5 to 30 with latent tuberculosis or without tuberculosis infection. Some clones in this sample may be carry-over from other donors' samples.

J is TRBJ1-5 and V is TRBV30; unclear D gene. The ends were cut back, 1 base at V and 0 bases at J, with 4 bases in the middle. CDR1 is GTSNPN, CDR2 SVGIG, per germline (reference sequence). The CDR3 sequence is 13 residues long. CDR3 loop: CAWSAVSNQPQHF. The DNA of the CDR3 is TGTGCCTGGAGTGCAGTTAGCAATCAGCCCCAGCATTTT. Using reference TRBV30 and TRBJ1-5 for the parts outside the CDR3, the full variable domain is SQTIHQWPATLVQPVGSPLSLECTVEGTSNPNLYWYRQAAGRGLQLLFYSVGIGQISSEVPQNLSASRPQDRQFILSSKKLLLSDSGFYLCAWSAVSNQPQHFGDGTRLSIL.

The chain employs TRBV2 and TRBJ1-1, with D unresolved. The CDR3 has 18 residues. Germline values: CDR1 SNHLY, CDR2 FYNNEI. Trimming took off 0 bases at V and 2 bases at J, with 19 bases between the two ends. CDR3 sequence: CASSEARDVPGLNTEAFF. The CDR3 DNA follows: TGTGCCAGCAGTGAAGCGCGGGATGTGCCCGGTTTAAACACTGAAGCTTTCTTT.

The rearrangement joins TRBV6-5 to TRBJ1-1; maybe TRBD1 (6 bases). The V end lost 6 bases, the J end lost 3 bases, and 17 bases lay between the germline ends. The length of the CDR3 is 15 residues. CDR1 and CDR2 (germline): MNHEY, SVGAGI. The CDR3 nucleotides read TGTGCCAGCAGCCTACAATACAGGGTACACACTGAAGCTTTCTTT. Protein: CASSLQYRVHTEAFF.

CDR3 amino acids: CASSVPGQGTTGELFF. CDR3 coding DNA: TGTGCCAGTAGTGTGCCGGGACAGGGAACCACCGGGGAGCTGTTTTTT. The rearrangement uses TRBV19 and TRBJ2-2, with 9 nucleotides matching TRBD1. Per the germline V gene, CDR1 is LNHDA and CDR2 is SQIVND (reference sequence). The V and J ends lost 5 bases and 4 bases, in that order; junction bases with no gene match: 8. This CDR3 is built from 16 residues.

The V call is TRBV27, the J call TRBJ2-2, with D possibly TRBD2 on 5 matching bases. The CDR3 is made up of 15 amino acids. Germline CDR1 and CDR2: MNHEY and SMNVEV (reference sequence). V lost 6 bases and J 4 bases, leaving 15 bases between the germline ends. CDR3 bases: TGTGCCAGCAGAACTACGGGGTTTTTCACCGGGGAGCTGTTTTTT. The encoded protein is CASRTTGFFTGELFF.